This T cell receptor (beta chain) appears in the sequencing data of a study of T-cell reconstitution after alpha-beta-depleted transplantation in children. Preparation of the TCRbeta library involved a method that used unique molecular identifiers. TCRdb reprocessed the PCR reads via MiXCR and lists one record per CDR3 protein. The sample consists of about 420,000 distinct CDR3 sequences, under 20% of them appearing once. The sequence was collected from a boy under two years old who had a stem cell transplant for Wiskott-Aldrich syndrome, so the T cells may come from the graft donor. The input for sequencing was PBMCs, mostly from graft donor cells, taken 360 days after TCRalphabeta/CD19-depleted stem cell transplant.

The CDR3 protein is CASSPRRNSPVSNEQYF. CDR3 nucleotide sequence: TGTGCCAGCTCACCAAGGCGTAACAGTCCAGTTTCGAACGAGCAGTACTTC. The rearrangement links TRBV18 to TRBJ2-7, with D hard to call. Trimming left V 2 bases short and J 5 bases short, with 22 bases between. The CDR3 consists of 17 residues. Germline values: CDR1 KGHSH, CDR2 LQKENI.